The present entry profiles one T cell receptor beta chain with its context. This sample was taken from a study of blood T cell repertoires in COVID-19. Study-level information: Researchers got acute and convalescent COVID-19 samples from the United States, Italy and Spain.

In the authors' methods: It was from reference gene primer amplification that nucleated cell counts were estimated. Sequenced by immunoSEQ multiplex PCR; TCRdb stores in-frame clones only, minus some. Clonal size and the V and J genes are those of that table, whereas D and trimming came from the DNA. The sample has around 50,000 clones, about 90% seen once. Germline CDR1 SGHVS, CDR2 FQNEAQ. There are 15 residues in the CDR3. V gave up 0 bases and J gave up 5 bases; unmatched junction bases: 1. The sequenced sample consisted of peripheral blood. The chain employs TRBV7-8 and TRBJ1-5; 10 bases are a match to TRBD1. The sequence was obtained from a man between 65 and 85 years old with active COVID-19. CDR3 sequence: CASSLAGTGDQPQHF. In nucleotides, the CDR3 is TGTGCCAGCAGCTTAGCCGGGACAGGGGATCAGCCCCAGCATTTT. Based on the CDR3 plus reference TRBV7-8 and TRBJ1-5, the full variable domain is GAGVSQSPRYKVAKRGQDVALRCDPISGHVSLFWYQQALGQGPEFLTYFQNEAQLDKSGLPSDRFFAERPEGSVSTLKIQRTQQEDSAVYLCASSLAGTGDQPQHFGDGTRLSIL.